Sequencing of this T cell receptor (beta chain) was carried out in a study of cytomegalovirus exposure and HLA in healthy donors. The CDR3 totals 17 residues. In the PCR, 60 Vbeta and 13 Jbeta primers were used. The repertoire was sequenced with immunoSEQ multiplex PCR; TCRdb's copy has only in-frame clones and lacks some. The top ten clones hold about 1.6% of a sample with approximately 160,000 clones, around 82% of them seen once. This TCR came from a male donor in good health and CMV-seronegative. This chain uses TRBV21-1 with TRBJ1-2; the table's D call of TRBD1 was not tested on the DNA. TRBV21-1 is a documented pseudogene. Sequenced: PBMCs. The DNA for the CDR3 is TGTGCCAGCAGCAATATACCCCCGGGACAGGTTAACTATGGCTACACCTTC. Translation gives CASSNIPPGQVNYGYTF.